This T cell receptor (beta chain) came from a study of OX40 agonist ivuxolimab in advanced cancers. Background on the study: Each dose-escalation patient presented with hepatocellular carcinoma, melanoma, renal cell or head and neck cancer.

In regard to this clone: The antigen remains undetermined.

The CDR3 runs to 15 residues. V was cut by 4 bases and J by 7 bases, with 16 bases left in between. Germline assignment: CDR1 SNHLY and CDR2 FYNNEI. General observations from the study: Relatively little clonal expansion, among the lowest observed, appeared in partial responders at 0.1-3.0 mg/kg.

Generated by immunoSEQ multiplex PCR, the TCRdb table keeps only in-frame clones and is missing some. The profile shows some 73,000 clones, approximately 90% of them singletons. This chain connects TRBV2 to TRBJ2-2; D possibly corresponds to TRBD1 (5 bases). The source of this sequence is an adult with an advanced solid tumor such as melanoma, head and neck, liver or kidney cancer. The starting material was CD4+ or CD8+ T cells sorted from blood, obtained in a trial of the OX40 agonist ivuxolimab. The CDR3 sequence: CASSGVDIGFGELFF. As DNA, the CDR3 is TGTGCCAGCAGTGGGGTGGACATAGGATTCGGGGAGCTGTTTTTT. The complete variable domain, with remaining parts taken from reference TRBV2 and TRBJ2-2, reads EPEVTQTPSHQVTQMGQEVILRCVPISNHLYFYWYRQILGQKVEFLVSFYNNEISEKSEIFDDQFSVERPDGSNFTLKIRSTKLEDSAMYFCASSGVDIGFGELFFGEGSRLTVL.